This T cell receptor (beta chain) was sequenced for a study of immune evolution from preneoplasia to lung adenocarcinoma. General study results and limits: Later-stage lesions seemingly showed higher T cell density and diversity than normal lung. Top clone share appeared to fall from AAH through AIS, MIA, adenocarcinoma.

Using immunoSEQ multiplex PCR, the repertoire was profiled, and TCRdb retains in-frame clones only, with some absent. The table has about 2,000 clones, about 86% seen once. This clone has a handful of counts. Its antigen is currently unknown. Trimming pared 3 bases from V and 6 bases from J, leaving 15 bases between. The CDR3 extends over 15 amino acids. Germline values: CDR1 SGHNT, CDR2 YENEEA. The TCR sequence derives from a person aged 70 to 85 with lung adenocarcinoma. Sequencing was carried out using FFPE adjacent normal lung tissue. This chain uses TRBV11-3 with TRBJ2-1; the D gene could be TRBD1 or TRBD2 (5 bases each). The CDR3 protein is CASSFGGSRGNEQFF. CDR3 nucleotides: TGTGCCAGCAGCTTTGGTGGGAGTAGGGGCAATGAGCAGTTCTTC.